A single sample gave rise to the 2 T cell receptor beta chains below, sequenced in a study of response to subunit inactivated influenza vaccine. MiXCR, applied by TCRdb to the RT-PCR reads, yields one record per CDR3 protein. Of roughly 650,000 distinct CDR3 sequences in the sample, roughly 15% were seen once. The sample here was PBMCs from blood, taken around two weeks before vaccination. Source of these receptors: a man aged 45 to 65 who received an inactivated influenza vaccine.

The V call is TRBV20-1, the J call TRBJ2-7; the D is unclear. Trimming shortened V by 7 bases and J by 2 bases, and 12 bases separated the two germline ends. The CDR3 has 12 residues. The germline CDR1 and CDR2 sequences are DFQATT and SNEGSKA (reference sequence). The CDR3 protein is CSVAASAYEQYF. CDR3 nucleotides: TGCAGTGTTGCGGCGTCTGCCTACGAGCAGTACTTC.

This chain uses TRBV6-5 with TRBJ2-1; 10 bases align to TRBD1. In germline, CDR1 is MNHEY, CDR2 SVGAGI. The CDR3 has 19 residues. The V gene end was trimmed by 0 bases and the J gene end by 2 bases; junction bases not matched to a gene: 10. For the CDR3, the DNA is TGTGCCAGCAGTTACTCGATCGGGACAGGGGTAATTGCCTACAATGAGCAGTTCTTC. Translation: CASSYSIGTGVIAYNEQFF.